Described below is a single T cell receptor (beta chain) sequence and its context. Its antigen is still unknown. A read error may be the cause here, since a much bigger clone is one base away. This sample was taken from a study of T cell repertoires in cytomegalovirus infection. Background on the study: It was recently identified HLA-C-restricted and well-studied HLA-B-restricted CMV epitopes that the study used. Public TCR beta signatures marked donors with CMV infection and the matching HLA. Overall study findings and caveats: HLA-C-restricted CMV-specific TCR beta clonotypes were dominant in the ex vivo response.

TCRdb called the reads again in MiXCR, with one record for every CDR3 protein. The sample shows about 920,000 distinct CDR3 sequences, approximately 33% of them seen only once. The origin of this receptor is a human donor in good health (CMV status not recorded). Some clones in this sample may be carry-over from other donors' samples. The sample in question was cultured CD8+ T cells from PBMCs, obtained from culture after CMV antigen stimulation.

The CDR3 DNA reads as TGTGCCAGCAGCTTGGGGACTAGCGGGAGAGGTGCAAATACGCAGTATTTT. The encoded protein is CASSLGTSGRGANTQYF. This rearrangement joins TRBV7-8 to TRBJ2-3, with 14 positions matching TRBD2. CDR1 and CDR2 from the germline V gene are SGHVS and FQNEAQ. The CDR3 has 17 amino acids. V trimming: 3 bases; J trimming: 7 bases; junction bases outside the gene matches: 9.